Shown below are 20 T cell receptor beta chains from a single sample sequenced in a study of memory CD4+ T cells and cytomegalovirus serostatus. The assay was immunoSEQ multiplex PCR, and TCRdb's table has in-frame clones only and misses some. Altogether 60,000 to 70,000 clones are present, 60% to 85% being singletons, with the ten largest covering less than 0.6%. The sort gate was single viable CD3+CD4+CD8-CD45RO+ cells for memory CD4+ T cells. The sequenced sample was memory CD4+ T cells from blood. The receptors come from an adult in good health and CMV-seronegative. Some clones in this sample may be carry-over from other donors' samples.

The V gene is TRBV5-4, the J gene TRBJ2-2, with TRBD1 identical over 9 bases. CDR3 length equals 15 residues. The germline CDR1 and CDR2 sequences are SGHNT and YYREEE (reference sequence). J was trimmed by 3 bases and V by 4 bases; bases with no gene match: 4. CDR3 DNA sequence: TGTGCCAGCAGCGAGGGACAGGGTTACACCGGGGAGCTGTTTTTT. Translating it yields CASSEGQGYTGELFF.

This chain links TRBV7-9 with TRBJ2-2; 11 nucleotides agree with TRBD1. This CDR3 is 17 amino acids long. Germline V CDR1 and CDR2: SEHNR, FQNEAQ (reference sequence). After removal of 5 bases from V and 0 bases from J, the junction contained 5 bases not matched to a gene. The CDR3 sequence is CASSIGQGAANTGELFF. In DNA, the CDR3 is TGTGCCAGCAGCATAGGACAGGGGGCGGCGAACACCGGGGAGCTGTTTTTT.

This rearrangement joins TRBV6-5 to TRBJ1-2; no clear D gene. Trimming removed 3 bases at V and 0 bases at J, with 8 bases between. Germline CDR1 MNHEY, CDR2 SVGAGI. The CDR3 has 14 residues. The CDR3 spells CASSYSSSNYGYTF. The CDR3 DNA is TGTGCCAGCAGTTATTCAAGTTCTAACTATGGCTACACCTTC.

The chain couples TRBV30 to TRBJ2-1; no clear D gene. The germline gives CDR1 GTSNPN, CDR2 SVGIG (reference sequence). V lost 3 bases and J 9 bases, leaving 9 bases between the germline ends. The CDR3 is made up of 11 amino acids. CDR3 nucleotide sequence: TGTGCCTGGAGGGAAATGGTTGAGCAGTTCTTC. Residues: CAWREMVEQFF.

This chain's CDR3 is CAWSFMIGGIQYF. The CDR3 bases are TGTGCCTGGAGTTTTATGATCGGCGGCATTCAGTACTTC. The chain has TRBV30 and TRBJ2-4; D uncertain. This CDR3 spans 13 amino acids. CDR1 and CDR2 (germline): GTSNPN, SVGIG (reference sequence). The V end was cut by 2 bases, the J end by 9 bases, with 14 bases between.

This clone appeared a few times. The chain uses TRBV7-2 and TRBJ1-2, with D perhaps TRBD1 (5 bases). This CDR3 is built from 15 residues. Germline assignment: CDR1 SGHTA and CDR2 FQGNSA. V shed 1 base and J shed 8 bases, with 17 bases lying between them. CDR3 DNA sequence: TGTGCCAGCAGCTTAGGTGGGACGGCCCAGCGGGGCTACACCTTC. This translates into CASSLGGTAQRGYTF.

V is TRBV9 and J is TRBJ2-1, with D maybe TRBD1 (7 bases). Germline V gene sequence: CDR1 SGDLS, CDR2 YYNGEE. Trimming shortened V by 0 bases and J by 9 bases, and 16 bases separated the two germline ends. This CDR3 has 15 residues. For the CDR3, the DNA is TGTGCCAGCAGCGTAGGAGGTGGGCAGGGGGGTGAGCAGTTCTTC. It yields the protein CASSVGGGQGGEQFF.

The V and J genes are TRBV5-1 and TRBJ1-1; D may be TRBD1 (5 bases). The ends were cut back, 4 bases at V and 1 base at J, with 11 bases in the middle. This CDR3 has 14 residues. Germline V gives CDR1 SGHRS, CDR2 YFSETQ. Written as DNA, the CDR3 is TGCGCCAGCAGCCCGGGGCCAGGGAACACTGAAGCTTTCTTT. It translates to CASSPGPGNTEAFF.

The chain's CDR3 is CASSVRSGLTGYTF. In nucleotides, the CDR3 is TGTGCCAGCAGCGTAAGGTCAGGACTGACTGGCTACACCTTC. This chain uses TRBV9 with TRBJ1-2, with D unclear. The V and J ends lost 1 base and 7 bases respectively, with 14 bases between them. The CDR3 runs 14 residues. Germline values: CDR1 SGDLS, CDR2 YYNGEE.

The CDR3 nucleotides are TGCGCCAGCAGCTTGGATTACACTGGCTACGAGCAGTACTTC. Its protein product is CASSLDYTGYEQYF. The chain carries TRBV5-1 and TRBJ2-7, with D hard to call. Looked up from germline, CDR1 is SGHRS and CDR2 is YFSETQ. The CDR3 has 14 amino acids. V lost 0 bases and J lost 3, with 10 bases in between.

This clone has a handful of counts. This chain joins TRBV12-2 and TRBJ1-5. TRBV12-2 is annotated as a pseudogene. This CDR3 is 16 amino acids long. Here the CDR3 DNA reads TGTGCAAGTCGCTCAACAAAGCCTAGGAGCAATCAGCCCCAGCATTTT. This gives the protein CASRSTKPRSNQPQHF.

V is TRBV5-1 and J is TRBJ1-3, with D unclear. The CDR3 has 16 amino acids. The ends were cut back, 0 bases at V and 0 bases at J, with 10 bases in the middle. CDR1 is SGHRS and CDR2 is YFSETQ in the germline V gene. The CDR3 loop is CASSLGLSDSGNTIYF. Written as DNA, the CDR3 is TGCGCCAGCAGCTTGGGATTGAGCGACTCTGGAAACACCATATATTTT.

This rearrangement joins TRBV7-8 to TRBJ2-1; possibly TRBD2 for D (5 bases). From germline, CDR1 is SGHVS and CDR2 FQNEAQ. The CDR3 is 13 residues long. With 3 bases removed from V and 8 bases from J, the gap between germline ends came to 11 bases. The CDR3 DNA follows: TGTGCCAGCAGCTTTTATGAGGGCCATGAGCAGTTCTTC. Its protein is CASSFYEGHEQFF.

The chain has TRBV7-2 and TRBJ1-2; 8 bases fit TRBD1. Looked up from germline, CDR1 is SGHTA and CDR2 is FQGNSA. After removal of 5 bases from V and 8 bases from J, the junction contained 7 bases not matched to a gene. The CDR3 is 13 amino acids. CDR3 nucleotides: TGTGCCAGCAGCCCAGGACAGGGTGAGGGCTACACCTTC. Translating it yields CASSPGQGEGYTF.

V is TRBV5-6 and J is TRBJ2-7; the D is unclear. Germline V gene sequence: CDR1 SGHDT, CDR2 YYEEEE. V was trimmed by 2 bases and J by 7 bases, leaving 10 bases between them. The CDR3 covers 12 residues. Here the CDR3 DNA reads TGTGCCAGCAGCTTCTGGCAAAGGGAGCAGTACTTC. Its translation is CASSFWQREQYF.

The chain uses TRBV4-3 and TRBJ2-1, with TRBD1 matching over 9 bases. Germline-derived CDR1 and CDR2 are LGHNA and YSLEER. The trim removed 3 bases at V and 2 bases at J, leaving 5 bases unmatched. CDR3 length equals 16 residues. The CDR3 nucleotides read TGCGCCAGCAGCCAGGCCGGGACAGGGCCCTACAATGAGCAGTTCTTC. Translated, it gives CASSQAGTGPYNEQFF.

The J gene is TRBJ2-2, the V gene TRBV18; 12 bases agree with TRBD1. There are 15 residues in the CDR3. The ends lost 6 bases at V and 7 bases at J; junction bases unmatched: 6. CDR1 and CDR2 from the germline V gene are KGHSH and LQKENI. The CDR3 bases are TGTGCCAGCTCCACCGGGACAGGGGGCATCGGGGAGCTGTTTTTT. It yields the protein CASSTGTGGIGELFF.

This clone appeared a single time. This rearrangement joins TRBV25-1 to TRBJ2-5; D perhaps matches TRBD1 (6 bases). The germline V gene encodes CDR1 MGHDK and CDR2 SYGVNS. With 3 bases removed from V and 4 bases from J, the gap between germline ends came to 12 bases. CDR3 size: 14 residues. The CDR3 is CASSDRGRGETQYF. The CDR3 DNA reads as TGTGCCAGCAGTGATAGGGGCAGGGGAGAGACCCAGTACTTC.

The rearrangement links TRBV30 to TRBJ2-3, with D unresolved. The CDR3 is 11 residues long. With 1 base removed from V and 5 bases from J, the gap between germline ends came to 4 bases. The germline V gene has CDR1 GTSNPN and CDR2 SVGIG (reference sequence). The DNA for the CDR3 is TGTGCCTGGAGTGGGGGAGATACGCAGTATTTT. Its translation: CAWSGGDTQYF. Combining the CDR3 with reference TRBV30 and TRBJ2-3 gives the whole variable domain SQTIHQWPATLVQPVGSPLSLECTVEGTSNPNLYWYRQAAGRGLQLLFYSVGIGQISSEVPQNLSASRPQDRQFILSSKKLLLSDSGFYLCAWSGGDTQYFGPGTRLTVL.

The rearrangement links TRBV6-6 to TRBJ2-5; D is possibly TRBD2 (7 bases). Trimming removed 5 bases at V and 4 bases at J, with 14 bases between. Germline lookup yields CDR1 MNHNY and CDR2 SVGAGI (reference sequence). The CDR3 runs to 14 residues. CDR3 protein: CASSPEGGLETQYF. CDR3 sequence (DNA): TGTGCCAGCAGTCCCGAGGGGGGGCTAGAGACCCAGTACTTC.